Each of the 28 T cell receptor beta chains below was sequenced from the same sample in a study of cytomegalovirus exposure and HLA in healthy donors. The PCR made use of 60 Vbeta and 13 Jbeta primers. TCRdb keeps only in-frame clones here, not all; method: immunoSEQ multiplex PCR. The top ten hold 4% of the sample, which has approximately 140,000 clones, 80% seen once. Sequences were obtained from PBMCs. The origin of the receptors is a woman between 35 and 50 years old in good health and CMV-seronegative.

This chain links TRBV7-2 with TRBJ1-3; D is undetermined. Trimming left V 0 bases short and J 4 bases short, with 7 bases between. Germline CDR1 is SGHTA and CDR2 is FQGNSA. The CDR3 loop spans 14 amino acids. CDR3 residues: CASSLALFGNTIYF. The DNA of the CDR3 is TGTGCCAGCAGCTTAGCCCTCTTCGGAAACACCATATATTTT.

V gene TRBV6-5 combines with J gene TRBJ2-7, with 12 bases identical to TRBD2. Germline-derived CDR1 and CDR2 are MNHEY and SVGAGI. CDR3 length: 15 amino acids. V trimming: 4 bases; J trimming: 4 bases; junction bases outside the gene matches: 5. The CDR3 nucleotides are TGTGCCAGCAGTTCGTGGACTAGCGGGAAGTACGAGCAGTACTTC. Amino acids: CASSSWTSGKYEQYF.

This clone was picked up a small number of times. This chain uses TRBV4-3 with TRBJ1-1; weak D call: TRBD1 (5 bases). V dropped 0 bases and J dropped 4 bases, with 9 bases sitting between them. The germline gives CDR1 LGHNA, CDR2 YSLEER. The CDR3 has 14 residues. The CDR3 region is CASSQDRRGTEAFF. CDR3 DNA sequence: TGCGCCAGCAGCCAAGATAGGAGGGGCACTGAAGCTTTCTTT.

V usage is TRBV10-3 and J usage is TRBJ1-1; 10 bases line up with TRBD1. V lost 0 bases and J lost 1; bases outside the gene matches: 8. The germline gives CDR1 ENHRY, CDR2 SYGVKD. The CDR3 runs to 18 residues. CDR3: CAISESGTGAVKNTEAFF. The CDR3 DNA follows: TGTGCCATCAGTGAGTCAGGGACAGGGGCGGTGAAGAACACTGAAGCTTTCTTT.

The chain recombines TRBV19 with TRBJ2-2; 11 bases fit TRBD1. The CDR3 spans 15 residues. Germline V CDR1 and CDR2: LNHDA, SQIVND (reference sequence). J gave up 4 bases and V 10 bases, and 8 bases lay outside the gene matches. The CDR3 is CATHRDRGVTGELFF. The CDR3 nucleotides read TGTGCCACTCACCGGGACAGGGGGGTCACCGGGGAGCTGTTTTTT.

The genes are TRBV7-3 and TRBJ2-2; TRBD2 matches 9 bases. CDR1 is SGHTA, CDR2 FQGTGA, per germline. Trimming took 4 bases from V and 7 from J; bases not matched to a gene: 19. The CDR3 has 19 amino acids. In DNA, the CDR3 is TGTGCCAGCAGCTCACGGGTGGCTAGCGGGACTCGCGGGGGCGGGGAGCTGTTTTTT. It encodes CASSSRVASGTRGGGELFF.

The rearrangement uses TRBV9 and TRBJ2-7; D may be TRBD1 (6 bases). Germline V CDR1 and CDR2: SGDLS, YYNGEE. CDR3 length equals 14 residues. V was clipped by 3 bases and J by 5 bases, with 15 bases between them. The CDR3 DNA follows: TGTGCCAGCAGCGGAGGGGGTACCGTCCACGAGCAGTACTTC. Translating it yields CASSGGGTVHEQYF.

A note on this clone: Other DNA sequences in the sample encode the same CDR3. The rearrangement links TRBV15 to TRBJ1-1; TRBD1 might be the D (5 bases). The ends were cut back, 0 bases at V and 4 bases at J, with 9 bases in the middle. The CDR3 runs 14 residues. Per germline, CDR1 LNHNV and CDR2 YYDKDF (reference sequence). The CDR3 DNA sequence: TGTGCCACCAGCAGAGACAGGGAGGGCACTGAAGCTTTCTTT. It translates to CATSRDREGTEAFF.

The V gene is TRBV5-1, the J gene TRBJ1-4; 10 nucleotides match TRBD1. The CDR3 length is 17 residues. With 3 bases clipped from V and 1 base from J, the junction kept 6 bases outside the gene matches. CDR1 SGHRS and CDR2 YFSETQ come from the germline V gene. CDR3 residues: CASSWSRDRGTNEKLFF. The CDR3 DNA follows: TGCGCCAGCAGCTGGTCCCGGGACAGGGGAACTAATGAAAAACTGTTTTTT.

The chain employs TRBV15 and TRBJ1-1; D is perhaps TRBD1 (6 bases). V was pared by 2 bases and J by 6 bases, with 13 bases between. The CDR3 runs 14 residues. The germline gives CDR1 LNHNV, CDR2 YYDKDF (reference sequence). CDR3 coding DNA: TGTGCCACCAGCAGACCTATCAGGGGTTCTGAAGCTTTCTTT. This encodes CATSRPIRGSEAFF.

The chain combines TRBV4-1 with TRBJ1-1; no reliable D call. Germline loops: CDR1 MGHRA, CDR2 YSYEKL. The ends were cut back, 0 bases at V and 5 bases at J, with 16 bases in the middle. The CDR3 length is 16 residues. In DNA, the CDR3 is TGCGCCAGCAGCCAAGATAGCGGAGAGGCCAGGACTGAAGCTTTCTTT. Translation gives CASSQDSGEARTEAFF.

The chain uses TRBV7-8 and TRBJ2-7; D remains unclear. CDR1 SGHVS and CDR2 FQNEAQ come from the germline V gene. Trimming stripped 5 bases from V and 1 base from J, with 12 bases between. The CDR3 consists of 14 residues. The CDR3 is CASSPTWASYEQYF. As DNA, the CDR3 is TGTGCCAGCAGCCCGACATGGGCATCCTACGAGCAGTACTTC.

The CDR3 sequence: CASSLGSGWNYGYTF. The CDR3 nucleotides are TGTGCCAGCAGCTTAGGATCCGGTTGGAACTATGGCTACACCTTC. The chain employs TRBV7-8 and TRBJ1-2; the D is unclear. CDR1 SGHVS and CDR2 FQNEAQ come from the germline V gene. V was pared by 1 base and J by 2 bases, with 11 bases between. This CDR3 has 15 amino acids.

V is TRBV7-9 and J is TRBJ1-1; a weak D match, TRBD1 (5 bases). V dropped 0 bases and J dropped 6 bases, with 14 bases sitting between them. The germline CDR1 and CDR2 sequences are SEHNR and FQNEAQ (reference sequence). There are 15 residues in the CDR3. CDR3 amino acids: CASSLARQGRSEAFF. The DNA of the CDR3 is TGTGCCAGCAGCTTAGCGCGGCAGGGAAGGTCTGAAGCTTTCTTT.

The J gene is TRBJ1-6, the V gene TRBV5-4; 7 nucleotides align to TRBD1. The CDR3 runs to 15 residues. Germline V lookup: CDR1 SGHNT, CDR2 YYREEE (reference sequence). Trimming cost V 4 bases and J 6 bases; bases outside gene matches: 7. The chain's CDR3 is CASSDWTGFNSPLHF. The CDR3 nucleotides are TGTGCCAGCAGCGACTGGACAGGCTTTAATTCACCCCTCCACTTT.

This clone was seen more than once but under ten times. The rearrangement links TRBV11-3 to TRBJ1-1; weak D call: TRBD1 (5 bases). The V gene lost 0 bases and the J gene lost 1 base, with 12 bases spanning the gap. From germline, CDR1 is SGHNT and CDR2 YENEEA. The CDR3 is made up of 16 amino acids. CDR3 loop: CASSLDGREGNTEAFF. The DNA for the CDR3 is TGTGCCAGCAGCTTAGATGGCAGGGAGGGGAACACTGAAGCTTTCTTT.

This chain uses TRBV5-6 with TRBJ1-6; D might be TRBD1 (5 bases). Germline CDR1 is SGHDT and CDR2 is YYEEEE. The CDR3 covers 16 residues. V lost 1 base and J 0 bases, leaving 8 bases between the germline ends. CDR3 DNA: TGTGCCAGCAGCTTGCAGGGTAGCTCCTATAATTCACCCCTCCACTTT. Protein: CASSLQGSSYNSPLHF.

CDR3 sequence (DNA): TGTGCCAGCAGCCAAGATGGAGGGAGGGTGGGGGAGACCCAGTACTTC. As protein: CASSQDGGRVGETQYF. This rearrangement joins TRBV4-2 to TRBJ2-5; 7 nucleotides agree with TRBD2. The CDR3 has 16 residues. The V and J ends lost 0 bases and 5 bases, in that order; junction bases with no gene match: 9. The germline gives CDR1 LGHNA, CDR2 YNFKEQ.

V gene TRBV28 combines with J gene TRBJ2-7; TRBD2 matches 13 bases. With V trimmed by 7 bases and J by 4 bases, 7 bases remained unmatched. Germline lookup yields CDR1 MDHEN and CDR2 SYDVKM. The CDR3 loop spans 15 amino acids. The DNA of the CDR3 is TGTGCCAGCACCCTACTAGCGGGAGGGCTTTACGAGCAGTACTTC. This codes for CASTLLAGGLYEQYF.

The J gene is TRBJ1-3, the V gene TRBV5-6; 7 nucleotides match TRBD1. Germline V gene data show CDR1 as SGHDT and CDR2 as YYEEEE. The CDR3 consists of 15 residues. The trim removed 4 bases at V and 2 bases at J, leaving 6 bases unmatched. The CDR3 sequence: CASSPSTGAGNTIYF. CDR3 DNA sequence: TGTGCCAGCAGCCCGTCCACAGGGGCTGGAAACACCATATATTTT.

This clone is labeled as medium-sized. This sequence joins TRBV13 and TRBJ2-7, with a tentative D call TRBD1 (6 bases). V was pared by 8 bases and J by 7 bases, with 21 bases between. The CDR3 runs to 14 residues. Germline assignment: CDR1 PRHDT and CDR2 FYEKMQ (reference sequence). CDR3 sequence reads: CASALKTGMGEQYF. The CDR3 bases are TGTGCCAGCGCCCTCAAGACAGGAATGGGTGAGCAGTACTTC.

This rearrangement joins TRBV9 to TRBJ1-5; D is uncertain. This CDR3 comprises 14 residues. Germline CDR1 SGDLS, CDR2 YYNGEE. V was clipped by 0 bases and J by 5 bases, with 9 bases between them. CDR3 nucleotide sequence: TGTGCCAGCAGCGTAGGGATGGGCCATCAGCCCCAGCATTTT. Its translation is CASSVGMGHQPQHF.

In this sample, this clone turned up a few times. The chain uses TRBV5-1 and TRBJ1-1, with 7 bases that match TRBD1. Germline CDR1 and CDR2: SGHRS and YFSETQ. J gave up 3 bases and V 0 bases, and 2 bases lay outside the gene matches. The CDR3 consists of 14 residues. Here the CDR3 DNA reads TGCGCCAGCAGCTTGGGCAGGGGGTACACTGAAGCTTTCTTT. Translation: CASSLGRGYTEAFF.

Turning to this clone: The missing conserved phenylalanine or tryptophan at the end of this CDR3 makes a read error likely. The DNA is omitted, as the CDR3 cannot be located on it reliably, and the CDR3 follows TCRdb's listing. The V call is TRBV9, the J call TRBJ2-7; whether TRBD1, the table's D call, matches the DNA was not checked. The CDR3 contains 13 residues when both ends are counted. Germline values: CDR1 SGDLS, CDR2 YYNGEE. The CDR3 here is CASSRLPPDRRSP.

V gene TRBV7-2 combines with J gene TRBJ2-5; tentative D call: TRBD1 (5 bases). Germline assignment: CDR1 SGHTA and CDR2 FQGNSA. Trimming took off 6 bases at V and 1 base at J, with 15 bases between the two ends. The CDR3 length is 15 residues. The CDR3 here is CASRGSGRAQETQYF. CDR3 sequence (DNA): TGTGCCAGCAGAGGGTCCGGCAGGGCCCAAGAGACCCAGTACTTC. The variable domain in full, completed from reference TRBV7-2 and TRBJ2-5, reads GAGVSQSPSNKVTEKGKDVELRCDPISGHTALYWYRQSLGQGLEFLIYFQGNSAPDKSGLPSDRFSAERTGGSVSTLTIQRTQQEDSAVYLCASRGSGRAQETQYFGPGTRLLVL.

CDR3 in DNA: TGTGCCAGCAGGGGACTAGCGGGGAAAGAGACCCAGTACTTC. This encodes CASRGLAGKETQYF. The J gene is TRBJ2-5, the V gene TRBV2; 13 bases fit TRBD2. The CDR3 totals 14 residues. CDR1 is SNHLY and CDR2 is FYNNEI in the germline V gene. With 6 bases clipped from V and 3 bases from J, the junction kept 1 base outside the gene matches.

The CDR3 DNA follows: TGCGCCAGCAGCTTCTCGGTGGTAGGGGCAGAAACCTATGGCTACACCTTC. This codes for CASSFSVVGAETYGYTF. The V gene is TRBV5-1, the J gene TRBJ1-2, with D maybe TRBD1 (5 bases). The germline gives CDR1 SGHRS, CDR2 YFSETQ. The CDR3 extends over 17 amino acids. V gave up 2 bases and J gave up 4 bases, with 21 bases separating them.

This clone was counted at least ten times. This sample also contains other DNA sequences that code for the same CDR3. The DNA of the CDR3 is TGTGCCAGCAGCGTAGACTCCTCACCCCTCCACTTT. This sequence encodes CASSVDSSPLHF. The rearrangement joins TRBV9 to TRBJ1-6, with no clear D. In germline, CDR1 is SGDLS, CDR2 YYNGEE. This CDR3 is 12 amino acids long. V was shortened by 0 bases and J by 10 bases, with 5 bases between the two germline ends.